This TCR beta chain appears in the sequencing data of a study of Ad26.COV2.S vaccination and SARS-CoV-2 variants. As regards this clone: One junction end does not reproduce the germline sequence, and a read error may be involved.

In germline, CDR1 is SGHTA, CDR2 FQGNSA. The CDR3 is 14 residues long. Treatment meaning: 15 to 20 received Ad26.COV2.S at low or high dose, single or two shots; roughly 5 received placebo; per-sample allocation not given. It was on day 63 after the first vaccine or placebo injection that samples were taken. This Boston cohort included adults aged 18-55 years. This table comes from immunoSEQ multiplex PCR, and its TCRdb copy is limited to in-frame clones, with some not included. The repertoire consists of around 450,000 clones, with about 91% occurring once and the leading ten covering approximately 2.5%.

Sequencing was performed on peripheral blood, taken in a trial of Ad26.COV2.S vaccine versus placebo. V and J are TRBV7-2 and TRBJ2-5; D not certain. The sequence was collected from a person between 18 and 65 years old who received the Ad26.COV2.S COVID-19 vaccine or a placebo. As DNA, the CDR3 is TGTGCCAGCAGCTTTACTATCAACCAAGAGATCCAGTACTTC. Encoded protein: CASSFTINQEIQYF.